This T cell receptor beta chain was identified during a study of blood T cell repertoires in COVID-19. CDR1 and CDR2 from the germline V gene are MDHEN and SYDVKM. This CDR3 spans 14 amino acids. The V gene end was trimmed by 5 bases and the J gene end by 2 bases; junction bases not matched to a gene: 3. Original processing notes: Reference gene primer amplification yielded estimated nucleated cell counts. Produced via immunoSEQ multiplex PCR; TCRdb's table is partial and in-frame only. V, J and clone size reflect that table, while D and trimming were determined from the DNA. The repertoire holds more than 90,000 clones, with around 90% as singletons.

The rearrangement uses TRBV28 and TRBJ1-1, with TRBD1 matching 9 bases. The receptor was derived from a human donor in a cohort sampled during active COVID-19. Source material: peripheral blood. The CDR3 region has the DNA TGTGCCAGCAGTGGACAGGGGATCAACACTGAAGCTTTCTTT. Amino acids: CASSGQGINTEAFF.